The T cell receptor beta chain described here comes from a study of blood T cell repertoires in COVID-19. At the level of the study: From the United States, Italy and Spain came samples of acute and convalescent COVID-19. T cells, B-cell-depleted T cells, or PBMCs provided the cDNA or gDNA that served as material.

Study processing details: It was from reference gene primer amplification that nucleated cell counts were estimated. Sequencing used immunoSEQ multiplex PCR; TCRdb keeps in-frame clones, though not all of them. V, J and clone size were drawn from that table, and D and trimming were deduced from the DNA. This sample carries some 180,000 clones, around 79% of them seen once, and the ten largest clones take around a fifth. Recruitment covered some 25 US areas and drew participants whose ages spanned roughly 18 to 100 years. V lost 8 bases and J 0 bases, leaving 10 bases between the germline ends. Germline V gene lookup returns CDR1 SNHLY and CDR2 FYNNEI. This CDR3 is 13 amino acids long.

The TCR was taken from a woman in her seventies in a cohort exposed to, infected with or recovered from COVID-19 (not recorded which). The sequencing sample was made of PBMCs or T cells enriched from blood (not recorded which). V gene TRBV2 combines with J gene TRBJ1-2; tentatively, D is TRBD1 (6 bases). This chain's CDR3 is CASGDTANYGYTF. The CDR3 DNA sequence: TGTGCCAGCGGGGACACGGCTAACTATGGCTACACCTTC. Together with reference TRBV2 and TRBJ1-2, the CDR3 gives the full variable domain: EPEVTQTPSHQVTQMGQEVILRCVPISNHLYFYWYRQILGQKVEFLVSFYNNEISEKSEIFDDQFSVERPDGSNFTLKIRSTKLEDSAMYFCASGDTANYGYTFGSGTRLTVV.